Presented here are 30 T cell receptor beta chains from one specimen sequenced in a study of T cell responses to AZD1222 COVID-19 vaccine. TCRdb's copy holds only in-frame clones and misses some; the assay was immunoSEQ multiplex PCR. Here the sample spans approximately 160,000 clones, 75% to 90% being singletons. The sequenced sample was peripheral blood, obtained on day 0 of AZD1222 vaccination. Receptors were obtained from an adult in good health.

J is TRBJ1-1 and V is TRBV4-1; 7 bases align to TRBD1. Germline lookup yields CDR1 MGHRA and CDR2 YSYEKL. V gave up 4 bases and J gave up 4 bases; unmatched junction bases: 9. The CDR3 covers 15 residues. The DNA of the CDR3 is TGCGCCAGCAGCCCCGAAAGGGGGCCAGTCACTGAAGCTTTCTTT. Protein: CASSPERGPVTEAFF.

The V gene is TRBV5-1, the J gene TRBJ2-1, with D maybe TRBD2 (6 bases). Germline CDR1 and CDR2: SGHRS and YFSETQ. V lost 1 base, J lost 5 bases, and 10 bases lay in between. The CDR3 is made up of 14 amino acids. The CDR3 DNA reads as TGCGCCAGCAGCTTGCCGGTAGCGGACAATGAGCAGTTCTTC. Its translation is CASSLPVADNEQFF.

The V call is TRBV7-9, the J call TRBJ1-2; 7 bases fit TRBD1. After removal of 8 bases from V and 5 bases from J, the junction contained 17 bases not matched to a gene. The CDR3 loop spans 16 amino acids. Germline loops: CDR1 SEHNR, CDR2 FQNEAQ (reference sequence). The CDR3 loop is CASVWGRGRGGYGYTF. DNA of the CDR3: TGTGCCAGCGTCTGGGGGAGGGGGCGAGGAGGTTATGGCTACACCTTC.

This clone was seen a few times. The V call is TRBV5-6, the J call TRBJ2-7, with TRBD2 identical over 7 bases. The CDR3 has 16 amino acids. V shed 4 bases and J 0 bases; nucleotides not matched to a gene: 10. Germline V gives CDR1 SGHDT, CDR2 YYEEEE. CDR3: CASSRYTSASSYEQYF. In nucleotides, the CDR3 is TGTGCCAGCAGCCGATACACTAGCGCCTCCTCCTACGAGCAGTACTTC.

J is TRBJ1-4 and V is TRBV18; D remains unclear. From germline, CDR1 is KGHSH and CDR2 LQKENI. This CDR3 spans 14 amino acids. V was pared by 4 bases and J by 7 bases, with 13 bases between. Written as DNA, the CDR3 is TGTGCCAGCTCACTAGACGATTGGGGTGAAAAACTGTTTTTT. Translated, it gives CASSLDDWGEKLFF. Looking up the rest from reference TRBV18 and TRBJ1-4 gives the full variable domain: NAGVMQNPRHLVRRRGQEARLRCSPMKGHSHVYWYRQLPEEGLKFMVYLQKENIIDESGMPKERFSAEFPKEGPSILRIQQVVRGDSAAYFCASSLDDWGEKLFFGSGTQLSVL.

This clone came up a few times. The J gene is TRBJ1-6, the V gene TRBV19; D may be TRBD1 (6 bases). Germline values: CDR1 LNHDA, CDR2 SQIVND (reference sequence). The CDR3 has 15 residues. Trimming stripped 3 bases from V and 7 bases from J, with 13 bases between. CDR3 in DNA: TGTGCCAGTAGTATCAGTCAGGGGCGAAATTCACCCCTCCACTTT. This codes for CASSISQGRNSPLHF.

The chain employs TRBV19 and TRBJ1-2, with D perhaps TRBD1 (6 bases). The CDR3 sequence is 14 residues long. The germline V and J ends were trimmed by 2 bases and 7 bases, with 14 bases remaining between them. Germline CDR1 and CDR2: LNHDA and SQIVND (reference sequence). This chain's CDR3 is CASSISGGRAGYTF. The CDR3 nucleotides are TGTGCCAGTAGTATATCTGGGGGGCGCGCTGGCTACACCTTC.

V gene TRBV9 combines with J gene TRBJ1-2; the D is unclear. This CDR3 is built from 15 residues. V lost 4 bases, J lost 0 bases, and 13 bases lay in between. Per the germline V gene, CDR1 is SGDLS and CDR2 is YYNGEE. The CDR3 region is CASSKGHGANYGYTF. Here the CDR3 DNA reads TGTGCCAGCAGCAAAGGGCACGGAGCTAACTATGGCTACACCTTC.

This chain links TRBV14 with TRBJ2-3, with 7 bases matching TRBD2. CDR3 length: 15 amino acids. Trimming at V came to 2 bases and at J to 4 bases, leaving 6 bases not matched to a gene. Germline CDR1 is SGHDN and CDR2 is FVKESK. For the CDR3, the DNA is TGTGCCAGCAGCCAATTGCGGGAGCGGGCAGATACGCAGTATTTT. This codes for CASSQLRERADTQYF.

DNA of the CDR3: TGTGCCAGCACGTTAGACAGGGTTCATTCCTACGAGCAGTACTTC. Translation: CASTLDRVHSYEQYF. The V call is TRBV2, the J call TRBJ2-7, with TRBD1 matching 7 bases. There are 15 residues in the CDR3. Germline V gene sequence: CDR1 SNHLY, CDR2 FYNNEI. The J segment lost 1 base and the V segment lost 7 bases, leaving 10 bases of the junction unmatched.

The rearrangement joins TRBV4-2 to TRBJ1-5, with D perhaps TRBD1 (6 bases). V was clipped by 1 base and J by 6 bases, with 16 bases between them. The CDR3 covers 16 residues. The germline V gene has CDR1 LGHNA and CDR2 YNFKEQ. DNA for the CDR3: TGTGCCAGCAGCCAAGTGAGGGGGGGTGTTCTTCAGCCCCAGCATTTT. Encoded protein: CASSQVRGGVLQPQHF.

The table lists this clone with a count of one. CDR3 in amino acids: CASSQPIGQGSTDTQYF. The CDR3 bases are TGTGCCAGCAGCCAACCCATAGGACAGGGGAGCACAGATACGCAGTATTTT. The chain carries TRBV3-1 (or the pseudogene TRBV3-2) and TRBJ2-3; TRBD1 agrees at 9 bases. Germline loops: CDR1 LGHDT, CDR2 YNNKEL (reference sequence). CDR3 length: 17 amino acids. The J segment lost 0 bases and the V segment lost 2 bases, leaving 6 bases of the junction unmatched.

The chain has TRBV11-2 and TRBJ2-7; TRBD2 agrees at 13 bases. Unmatched junction bases numbered 7, after V lost 4 bases and J lost 7 bases. This CDR3 contains 15 residues. Germline loops: CDR1 SGHAT, CDR2 FQNNGV. CDR3 residues: CASSSTSGRAEEQYF. The DNA for the CDR3 is TGTGCCAGCAGCTCCACTAGCGGGAGGGCGGAAGAGCAGTACTTC.

V and J are TRBV7-6 and TRBJ2-2; the match to TRBD2 covers 7 bases. After removal of 6 bases from V and 0 bases from J, the junction contained 4 bases not matched to a gene. Germline lookup yields CDR1 SGHVS and CDR2 FNYEAQ. The CDR3 has 15 residues. CDR3 in amino acids: CASRSGLANTGELFF. In nucleotides, the CDR3 is TGTGCCAGCAGGTCCGGACTAGCGAACACCGGGGAGCTGTTTTTT.

The CDR3 loop is CASSSGQGKAGELFF. The CDR3 nucleotides read TGTGCCAGCAGCTCCGGACAGGGAAAGGCCGGGGAGCTGTTTTTT. The V and J genes are TRBV11-3 and TRBJ2-2, with 8 bases identical to TRBD1. The junction had 7 bases not matched to a gene; V was cut back by 4 bases and J by 6 bases. The CDR3 extends over 15 amino acids. Germline V gene data show CDR1 as SGHNT and CDR2 as YENEEA.

The chain combines TRBV9 with TRBJ1-6; weak D call: TRBD1 (5 bases). This CDR3 comprises 17 residues. V was cut by 4 bases and J by 7 bases, with 21 bases left in between. Germline assignment: CDR1 SGDLS and CDR2 YYNGEE. The CDR3 DNA follows: TGTGCCAGCAGCAATTACCGGGAGGGGTTCTACAATTCACCCCTCCACTTT. It codes for CASSNYREGFYNSPLHF.

The rearrangement uses TRBV9 and TRBJ1-2; a weak D match, TRBD1 (5 bases). The CDR3 has 18 amino acids. Trimming shortened V by 0 bases and J by 8 bases, and 26 bases separated the two germline ends. Per germline, CDR1 SGDLS and CDR2 YYNGEE. The CDR3 spells CASSVDPATYDSPVGYTF. Here the CDR3 DNA reads TGTGCCAGCAGCGTAGATCCCGCGACCTACGACAGTCCAGTCGGCTACACCTTC.

The rearrangement uses TRBV12-3 or TRBV12-4 and TRBJ2-5; D remains unclear. The CDR3 runs 13 residues. The germline V and J ends were trimmed by 4 bases and 1 base, with 7 bases remaining between them. DNA of the CDR3: TGTGCCAGCAGTTACACAGTCCAAGAGACCCAGTACTTC. It codes for CASSYTVQETQYF.

A note on this clone: The same CDR3 arises from other DNA sequences in this sample as well. The chain joins TRBV18 to TRBJ2-7; possible D gene TRBD2, 6 bases. Germline CDR1 reads KGHSH; CDR2 reads LQKENI. This CDR3 is built from 14 residues. Between the trimmed V and J ends, which lost 3 bases and 0 bases, there was a span of 9 bases. The CDR3 nucleotides are TGTGCCAGCTCACCTAGCGGAAGCTCCTACGAGCAGTACTTC. This sequence encodes CASSPSGSSYEQYF. The full variable domain, with the rest looked up from reference TRBV18 and TRBJ2-7, is NAGVMQNPRHLVRRRGQEARLRCSPMKGHSHVYWYRQLPEEGLKFMVYLQKENIIDESGMPKERFSAEFPKEGPSILRIQQVVRGDSAAYFCASSPSGSSYEQYFGPGTRLTVT.

The genes are TRBV9 and TRBJ1-3, with 10 positions matching TRBD1. Germline CDR1 and CDR2: SGDLS and YYNGEE. V was pared by 4 bases and J by 7 bases, with 11 bases of the junction left unmatched. The CDR3 runs to 16 residues. In DNA form, the CDR3 reads TGTGCCAGCAGCCCTCGGACAGGGGGAATGAGTAACACCATATATTTT. Protein product: CASSPRTGGMSNTIYF. Based on the CDR3 plus reference TRBV9 and TRBJ1-3, the full variable domain is DSGVTQTPKHLITATGQRVTLRCSPRSGDLSVYWYQQSLDQGLQFLIQYYNGEERAKGNILERFSAQQFPDLHSELNLSSLELGDSALYFCASSPRTGGMSNTIYFGEGSWLTVV.

Notes on this clone: Other nucleotide sequences from this sample produce the same CDR3. The chain links TRBV18 to TRBJ1-1; D unresolved. V was shortened by 3 bases and J by 0 bases, with 5 bases between the two germline ends. The CDR3 loop spans 13 amino acids. Looked up from germline, CDR1 is KGHSH and CDR2 is LQKENI. CDR3 sequence: CASSPSMNTEAFF. DNA for the CDR3: TGTGCCAGCTCACCTTCTATGAACACTGAAGCTTTCTTT.

The chain couples TRBV19 to TRBJ1-2; no definite D call. CDR3 length: 14 residues. The V end was cut by 5 bases, the J end by 6 bases, with 16 bases between. Germline loops: CDR1 LNHDA, CDR2 SQIVND (reference sequence). CDR3 bases: TGTGCCAGTAGTCTCGCCCCGGGGTTGGATGGCTACACCTTC. It translates to CASSLAPGLDGYTF.

The V and J genes are TRBV25-1 and TRBJ1-1, with D perhaps TRBD1 (5 bases). This CDR3 is 13 amino acids long. Trimming removed 6 bases from V and 0 bases from J, with 8 bases in between. CDR1 is MGHDK and CDR2 is SYGVNS in the germline V gene. The CDR3 DNA follows: TGTGCCAGCAGCCCCAGGGTGAACACTGAAGCTTTCTTT. Translated: CASSPRVNTEAFF. Filled out from reference TRBV25-1 and TRBJ1-1, the complete variable domain reads EADIYQTPRYLVIGTGKKITLECSQTMGHDKMYWYQQDPGMELHLIHYSYGVNSTEKGDLSSESTVSRIRTEHFPLTLESARPSHTSQYLCASSPRVNTEAFFGQGTRLTVV.

This chain joins TRBV19 and TRBJ1-5; the D is unclear. Trimming stripped 3 bases from V and 6 bases from J, with 12 bases between. CDR3 size: 14 residues. Looked up from germline, CDR1 is LNHDA and CDR2 is SQIVND (reference sequence). The CDR3 loop is CASSISPGSQPQHF. The CDR3 nucleotides read TGTGCCAGTAGTATCTCCCCCGGTAGTCAGCCCCAGCATTTT.

The V gene is TRBV4-2, the J gene TRBJ2-7; D remains unclear. V gave up 0 bases and J gave up 5 bases, with 14 bases separating them. The germline V gene has CDR1 LGHNA and CDR2 YNFKEQ. There are 15 residues in the CDR3. CDR3 protein: CASSQDWRSPHEQYF. The CDR3 coding sequence is TGTGCCAGCAGCCAAGACTGGCGGAGTCCCCACGAGCAGTACTTC.

V and J are TRBV19 and TRBJ1-5, with D possibly TRBD1 on 5 matching bases. This CDR3 comprises 12 residues. CDR1 is LNHDA, CDR2 SQIVND, per germline (reference sequence). Trimming pared 5 bases from V and 9 bases from J, leaving 11 bases between. Written as DNA, the CDR3 is TGTGCCAGTAGTCCCCGTGGGGGGCCCCAGCATTTT. It codes for CASSPRGGPQHF.

The chain couples TRBV14 to TRBJ1-1; the match to TRBD1 covers 8 bases. Germline V gene lookup returns CDR1 SGHDN and CDR2 FVKESK. Losses at the gene ends were 4 bases for V and 5 bases for J; bases not matched to a gene: 12. The CDR3 is 16 amino acids. CDR3 sequence (DNA): TGTGCCAGCAGCCTCGACGACAGGGGATACAGGACTGAAGCTTTCTTT. As protein: CASSLDDRGYRTEAFF. Full variable domain (rest looked up from reference TRBV14 and TRBJ1-1): EAGVTQFPSHSVIEKGQTVTLRCDPISGHDNLYWYRRVMGKEIKFLLHFVKESKQDESGMPNNRFLAERTGGTYSTLKVQPAELEDSGVYFCASSLDDRGYRTEAFFGQGTRLTVV.

The rearrangement joins TRBV5-6 to TRBJ2-3; TRBD2 aligns across 7 bases. Germline CDR1 and CDR2: SGHDT and YYEEEE. J lost 4 bases, V lost 2 bases, and 13 bases had no gene match. The CDR3 loop spans 17 amino acids. In nucleotides, the CDR3 is TGTGCCAGCAGCTTTGGGGTAACGGGAGGCGGCTCAGATACGCAGTATTTT. It specifies CASSFGVTGGGSDTQYF.

V gene TRBV19 combines with J gene TRBJ2-1; D remains unclear. The V and J ends lost 2 bases and 4 bases respectively, with 6 bases between them. Germline V CDR1 and CDR2: LNHDA, SQIVND (reference sequence). The CDR3 sequence is 13 residues long. This chain's CDR3 is CASSITEYNEQFF. The CDR3 DNA sequence: TGTGCCAGTAGTATAACGGAATACAATGAGCAGTTCTTC.

This clone has more than one count but fewer than ten. J is TRBJ1-5 and V is TRBV3-1 (or the pseudogene TRBV3-2); no reliable D call. Trimming cost V 1 base and J 5 bases, with 9 bases left between them. CDR1 is LGHDT and CDR2 is YNNKEL in the germline V gene (reference sequence). The CDR3 loop spans 14 amino acids. The CDR3 DNA sequence: TGTGCCAGCAGCCAAGGCACGCAACATCAGCCCCAGCATTTT. Protein product: CASSQGTQHQPQHF.